Listed here are 8 T cell receptor beta chains from one sample, sequenced in a study of PD-1 blockade in classical Hodgkin lymphoma (dated by TCRdb to the early 2020s). Preparation of the library involved the immunoSEQ multiplex PCR assay. Sourced from immuneACCESS, this table was stored by TCRdb with only in-frame sequences that have V and J called. A share of the clones is absent; for the studies checked, an unresolved V gene accounts for under half, and the remainder has no known explanation. The table for this sample lists 15,000 to 20,000 clones; 75% to 90% of them were counted only once. 3.9% of the sample is taken by the ten largest. Explained via the paper, the time point label denotes: newly diagnosed, previously untreated cHL patient sample. The sequenced material came from peripheral blood mononuclear cells (PBMCs). The receptors stem from a human donor with classical Hodgkin lymphoma.

The chain recombines TRBV28 with TRBJ2-5, with D possibly matching TRBD1 (6 bases). In germline, CDR1 is MDHEN, CDR2 SYDVKM. The ends were cut back, 4 bases at V and 5 bases at J, with 20 bases in the middle. The CDR3 is made up of 16 amino acids. CDR3 nucleotide sequence: TGTGCCAGCAGTTCAAGCAGGGGCCCCGGTTGGGAGACCCAGTACTTC. This gives the protein CASSSSRGPGWETQYF.

The chain uses TRBV6-5 and TRBJ2-2, with 7 bases matching TRBD1. The CDR3 spans 15 residues. Trimming at V came to 2 bases and at J to 6 bases, leaving 6 bases not matched to a gene. The germline V gene has CDR1 MNHEY and CDR2 SVGAGI. The CDR3 DNA reads TGTGCCAGCAGTTACAAGGGGGCGCGTCCCGGGGAGCTGTTTTTT. Amino acid sequence: CASSYKGARPGELFF.

The gene calls are TRBV9 and TRBJ2-3; TRBD2 matches at 7 bases. From germline, CDR1 is SGDLS and CDR2 YYNGEE. The CDR3 loop spans 14 amino acids. The V and J ends lost 4 bases and 6 bases, in that order; junction bases with no gene match: 8. The CDR3 DNA reads TGTGCCAGCAGCCGACGGGGGGAGCTGGATACGCAGTATTTT. Its protein is CASSRRGELDTQYF.

The CDR3 loop reads CASSSIREQGPSGANVLTF. The DNA for the CDR3 is TGTGCCAGCTCATCTATACGGGAGCAGGGTCCCTCTGGGGCCAACGTCCTGACTTTC. The chain joins TRBV18 to TRBJ2-6; a possible D gene is TRBD2 (6 bases). V lost 5 bases and J lost 0, with 20 bases in between. The CDR3 sequence is 19 residues long. Per the germline V gene, CDR1 is KGHSH and CDR2 is LQKENI.

CDR3 protein: CASSFALGYQETQYF. The CDR3 nucleotides are TGTGCCAGCAGCTTCGCACTGGGGTACCAAGAGACCCAGTACTTC. The rearrangement joins TRBV5-5 to TRBJ2-5; D is unresolved. Germline CDR1 SGHKS, CDR2 YYEKEE (reference sequence). The CDR3 runs 15 residues. The ends were cut back, 2 bases at V and 0 bases at J, with 11 bases in the middle. The entire variable domain, with the rest obtained from reference TRBV5-5 and TRBJ2-5, is as follows: DAGVTQSPTHLIKTRGQQVTLRCSPISGHKSVSWYQQVLGQGPQFIFQYYEKEERGRGNFPDRFSARQFPNYSSELNVNALLLGDSALYLCASSFALGYQETQYFGPGTRLLVL.

The chain employs TRBV4-2 and TRBJ2-1; 8 bases match TRBD2. V was pared by 0 bases and J by 4 bases, with 8 bases of the junction left unmatched. Germline V lookup: CDR1 LGHNA, CDR2 YNFKEQ. The CDR3 spans 17 residues. Written as DNA, the CDR3 is TGTGCCAGCAGCCAAGAATTGAGCGGGAGTCTTTACAATGAGCAGTTCTTC. Translating it yields CASSQELSGSLYNEQFF.

CDR3 in amino acids: CASSQEGSGSNEQFF. In nucleotides, the CDR3 is TGTGCCAGCAGCCAAGAGGGGAGCGGGTCCAATGAGCAGTTCTTC. The chain carries TRBV4-2 and TRBJ2-1, with D perhaps matching TRBD2 (6 bases). CDR1 LGHNA and CDR2 YNFKEQ come from the germline V gene. CDR3 length: 15 amino acids. Trimming removed 0 bases at V and 6 bases at J, with 12 bases between.

This clone turned up a few times. V and J are TRBV27 and TRBJ2-6, with 10 bases lining up with TRBD1. Per the germline V gene, CDR1 is MNHEY and CDR2 is SMNVEV (reference sequence). Losses at the gene ends were 5 bases for V and 0 bases for J; bases not matched to a gene: 13. The CDR3 has 20 amino acids. The CDR3 DNA is TGTGCCAGCAGTCCCGGTGTCCGGGACAGGGGAATCTCTGGGGCCAACGTCCTGACTTTC. As protein: CASSPGVRDRGISGANVLTF. Full variable domain (rest looked up from reference TRBV27 and TRBJ2-6): EAQVTQNPRYLITVTGKKLTVTCSQNMNHEYMSWYRQDPGLGLRQIYYSMNVEVTDKGDVPEGYKVSRKEKRNFPLILESPSPNQTSLYFCASSPGVRDRGISGANVLTFGAGSRLTVL.